The present T cell receptor (beta chain) was sequenced within a study of blood T cell repertoires in COVID-19. At the level of the study: Specimens from acute and convalescent COVID-19 originated in the United States, Italy and Spain. From T cells, B-cell-depleted T cells, or PBMCs came the material, which was cDNA or gDNA.

Profiling relied on immunoSEQ multiplex PCR, and the TCRdb table lists in-frame clones only, not all of them. Here the sample spans around 160,000 clones, 80% to 90% being singletons. The V segment lost 4 bases and the J segment 6 bases; nucleotides outside the gene matches: 10. From germline, CDR1 is SGDLS and CDR2 YYNGEE. The CDR3 runs to 16 residues. The sequence derives from a man aged 18 to 30 with COVID-19, enrolled during active disease. This rearrangement joins TRBV9 to TRBJ2-7; TRBD2 aligns across 13 bases. The sample comprised peripheral blood. Written as DNA, the CDR3 is TGTGCCAGCAGCCCCTACGGGACTAGCGGGGCTGGCGAGCAGTACTTC. Encoded protein: CASSPYGTSGAGEQYF.